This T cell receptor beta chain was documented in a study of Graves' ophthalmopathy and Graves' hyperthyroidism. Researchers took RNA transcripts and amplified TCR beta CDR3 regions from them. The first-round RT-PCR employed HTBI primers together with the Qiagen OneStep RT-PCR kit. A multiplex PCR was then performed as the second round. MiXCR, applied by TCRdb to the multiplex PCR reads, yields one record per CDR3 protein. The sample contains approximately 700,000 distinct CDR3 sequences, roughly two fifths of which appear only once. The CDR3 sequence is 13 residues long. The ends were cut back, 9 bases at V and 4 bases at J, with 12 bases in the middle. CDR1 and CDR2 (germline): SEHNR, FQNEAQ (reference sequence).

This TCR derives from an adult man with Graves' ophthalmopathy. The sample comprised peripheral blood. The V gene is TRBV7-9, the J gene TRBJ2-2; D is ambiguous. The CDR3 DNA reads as TGTGCCAGTAGTAAACAGACCACCGGGGAGCTGTTTTTT. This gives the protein CASSKQTTGELFF.